A selection of T cell receptor beta chains follows, all from one sample in a study of blood T cell repertoires in COVID-19. Produced via immunoSEQ multiplex PCR; TCRdb's table is partial and in-frame only. The sample shows a few hundred thousand clones, around 87% of them seen only once. Sequencing input: PBMCs or T cells enriched from blood (not recorded which). The receptors were gathered from a man between 40 and 49 years old in a cohort exposed to, infected with or recovered from COVID-19 (not recorded which). The CDR3 runs from the conserved cysteine through the conserved F or W. The D gene is left open where the match is weak. Size values are once, few and many counts, or a class for expanded clones, and some rows have none.

j_call: TRBJ1-6
clone_size: .
v_call: TRBV3-1/TRBV3-2
cdr3_length: 17
d_call: .
cdr3_nt: TGTGCCAGCAGCCAAGATATCGGGGTGGCCTATAATTCACCCCTCCACTTT
cdr3_aa: CASSQDIGVAYNSPLHF

j_call: TRBJ2-7
clone_size: .
v_call: TRBV10-3
cdr3_length: 17
d_call: TRBD2
cdr3_nt: TGTGCCATCAGTGAGGGGACTAGCGGGACATTCGGGTACGAGCAGTACTTC
cdr3_aa: CAISEGTSGTFGYEQYF

j_call: TRBJ1-5
clone_size: .
v_call: TRBV2
cdr3_length: 15
d_call: .
cdr3_nt: TGTGCCAGCAGTGGCGAAGGGGTCCTCAATCAGCCCCAGCATTTT
cdr3_aa: CASSGEGVLNQPQHF

j_call: TRBJ2-1
clone_size: .
v_call: TRBV3-1/TRBV3-2
cdr3_length: 11
d_call: .
cdr3_nt: TGTGCCAGCAGCCCCCTTGATGAGCAGTTCTTC
cdr3_aa: CASSPLDEQFF

j_call: TRBJ1-2
clone_size: .
v_call: TRBV24-1
cdr3_length: 14
d_call: .
cdr3_nt: TGTGCCACCAGTGATCGGACAGAGGCGGCTGGCTACACCTTC
cdr3_aa: CATSDRTEAAGYTF

j_call: TRBJ2-3
clone_size: .
v_call: TRBV4-1
cdr3_length: 14
d_call: TRBD1
cdr3_nt: TGCGCCAGCAGGCGGACAGGGAGCACAGATACGCAGTATTTT
cdr3_aa: CASRRTGSTDTQYF

j_call: TRBJ1-6
clone_size: .
v_call: TRBV28
cdr3_length: 17
d_call: .
cdr3_nt: TGTGCCAGCAGTCTCGGGAGGAGGAGCTCCTATAATTCACCCCTCCACTTT
cdr3_aa: CASSLGRRSSYNSPLHF

j_call: TRBJ1-4
clone_size: .
v_call: TRBV6-5
cdr3_length: 15
d_call: .
cdr3_nt: TGTGCCAGCAGTCGAGCGGGGACAACTAATGAAAAACTGTTTTTT
cdr3_aa: CASSRAGTTNEKLFF

j_call: TRBJ2-1
clone_size: once
v_call: TRBV19
cdr3_length: 15
d_call: TRBD2
cdr3_nt: TGTGCCAGTAACCAACTAGCGGGAGGGGCGGATGAGCAGTTCTTC
cdr3_aa: CASNQLAGGADEQFF

j_call: TRBJ1-6
clone_size: .
v_call: TRBV3-1/TRBV3-2
cdr3_length: 15
d_call: TRBD1
cdr3_nt: TGTGCCAGCAGCCAAGCGACAGGGCGAATTTCACCCCTCCACTTT
cdr3_aa: CASSQATGRISPLHF

j_call: TRBJ1-1
clone_size: .
v_call: TRBV7-9
cdr3_length: 13
d_call: .
cdr3_nt: TGTGCCACCACTCTACCCCAGAACACTGAAGCTTTCTTT
cdr3_aa: CATTLPQNTEAFF

j_call: TRBJ2-1
clone_size: .
v_call: TRBV27
cdr3_length: 15
d_call: .
cdr3_nt: TGTGCCAGCAGTTTAATCCAGGGTGCCTACAATGAGCAGTTCTTC
cdr3_aa: CASSLIQGAYNEQFF

j_call: TRBJ1-4
clone_size: .
v_call: TRBV4-1
cdr3_length: 18
d_call: .
cdr3_nt: TGCGCCAGCAGCCAGCCAACAGGGAACGGTGCAACTAATGAAAAACTGTTTTTT
cdr3_aa: CASSQPTGNGATNEKLFF

j_call: TRBJ2-4
clone_size: .
v_call: TRBV27
cdr3_length: 17
d_call: .
cdr3_nt: TGTGCCAGCAGTTTATCTCGCCAGGGTAGGGCCAAAAACATTCAGTACTTC
cdr3_aa: CASSLSRQGRAKNIQYF

j_call: TRBJ1-2
clone_size: .
v_call: TRBV7-2
cdr3_length: 15
d_call: TRBD1
cdr3_nt: TGTGCCAGCAGCACCCGGACAGGGCTAGGCTATGGCTACACCTTC
cdr3_aa: CASSTRTGLGYGYTF

j_call: TRBJ1-1
clone_size: .
v_call: TRBV5-1
cdr3_length: 14
d_call: TRBD1
cdr3_nt: TGCGCCAGCACGGTACAGGGGCGAGGGACTGAAGCTTTCTTT
cdr3_aa: CASTVQGRGTEAFF

j_call: TRBJ1-2
clone_size: .
v_call: TRBV28
cdr3_length: 11
d_call: .
cdr3_nt: TGTGCCAGCAGTTCAAACTATGGCTACACCTTC
cdr3_aa: CASSSNYGYTF

j_call: TRBJ2-1
clone_size: few
v_call: TRBV5-8
cdr3_length: 14
d_call: TRBD2
cdr3_nt: TGTGCCAGCAGCTTCCGCGGGAGTTGGAATGAGCAGTTCTTC
cdr3_aa: CASSFRGSWNEQFF

j_call: TRBJ2-2
clone_size: .
v_call: TRBV5-1
cdr3_length: 16
d_call: TRBD1
cdr3_nt: TGCGCCAGCAGCTTGGGGACAGGGTCGAACACCGGGGAGCTGTTTTTT
cdr3_aa: CASSLGTGSNTGELFF

j_call: TRBJ2-7
clone_size: .
v_call: TRBV7-2
cdr3_length: 12
d_call: .
cdr3_nt: TGTGCCAGCAGCCTAACAGGGTACGAGCAGTACTTC
cdr3_aa: CASSLTGYEQYF

j_call: TRBJ2-2
clone_size: .
v_call: TRBV7-8
cdr3_length: 16
d_call: TRBD2
cdr3_nt: TGTGCCAGCAGCTTAGCACTAGCGGGAACAAACGGGGAGCTGTTTTTT
cdr3_aa: CASSLALAGTNGELFF

j_call: TRBJ2-2
clone_size: .
v_call: TRBV19
cdr3_length: 18
d_call: TRBD1
cdr3_nt: TGTGCCAGTAGTATAGTGGTGTTCCAGACAGGGGGTAACGGGGAGCTGTTTTTT
cdr3_aa: CASSIVVFQTGGNGELFF

j_call: TRBJ2-1
clone_size: once
v_call: TRBV2
cdr3_length: 15
d_call: TRBD2
cdr3_nt: TGTGCCAGCAGAGCGGGAGGGAGCTCCTACAATGAGCAGTTCTTC
cdr3_aa: CASRAGGSSYNEQFF

j_call: TRBJ2-7
clone_size: .
v_call: TRBV18
cdr3_length: 17
d_call: TRBD1
cdr3_nt: TGTGCCAGCTCACCCGGAATCGGACAGGGCGTGGGGTACGAGCAGTACTTC
cdr3_aa: CASSPGIGQGVGYEQYF

j_call: TRBJ2-5
clone_size: .
v_call: TRBV4-1
cdr3_length: 15
d_call: .
cdr3_nt: TGCGCCAGCAGCCAAGATCCATCCAGGGGTGAGACCCAGTACTTC
cdr3_aa: CASSQDPSRGETQYF

j_call: TRBJ2-7
clone_size: few
v_call: TRBV6-1
cdr3_length: 17
d_call: TRBD2
cdr3_nt: TGTGCCAGCAGTGAAAGGCCTAGCGGGAGGAGCTCCTACGAGCAGTACTTC
cdr3_aa: CASSERPSGRSSYEQYF